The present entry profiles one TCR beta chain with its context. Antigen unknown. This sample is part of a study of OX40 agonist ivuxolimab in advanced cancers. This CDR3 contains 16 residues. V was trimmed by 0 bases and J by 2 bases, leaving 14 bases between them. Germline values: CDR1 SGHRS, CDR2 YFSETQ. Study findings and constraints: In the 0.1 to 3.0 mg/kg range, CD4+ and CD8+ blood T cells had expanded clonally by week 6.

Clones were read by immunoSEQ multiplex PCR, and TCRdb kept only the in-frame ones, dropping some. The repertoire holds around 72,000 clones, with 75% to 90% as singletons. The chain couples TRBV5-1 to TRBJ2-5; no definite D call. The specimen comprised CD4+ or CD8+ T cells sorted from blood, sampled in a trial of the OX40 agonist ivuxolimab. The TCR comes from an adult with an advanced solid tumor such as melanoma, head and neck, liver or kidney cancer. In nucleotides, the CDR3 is TGCGCCAGCAGCTTGGGGTTGAGTGGTAGGCAAGAGACCCAGTACTTC. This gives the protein CASSLGLSGRQETQYF. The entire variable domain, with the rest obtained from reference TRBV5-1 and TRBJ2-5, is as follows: KAGVTQTPRYLIKTRGQQVTLSCSPISGHRSVSWYQQTPGQGLQFLFEYFSETQRNKGNFPGRFSGRQFSNSRSEMNVSTLELGDSALYLCASSLGLSGRQETQYFGPGTRLLVL.